This T cell receptor (beta chain) emerged from a study of regulatory T cells in long-lasting Graves disease. Study observations and caveats: Analysis covered peripheral blood alone, not thyroid tissue. TCR diversity was lower in persistent Graves' patients than in newly diagnosed ones. Persistent disease showed a preference for TRBV28, TRBJ1-2 and TRBJ2-5.

The CDR3 totals 12 residues. V lost 3 bases and J lost 6, with 9 bases in between. Comments on this clonotype: What it binds is unknown.

Regarding time point: newly diagnosed GD, antithyroid drugs for less than 3 months. PBMCs provided the RNA from which the TCR library was made. EDTA tubes held approximately 10 milliliters of peripheral blood from each patient. Arm-PCR of CDR3 regions and iRepertoire HTBI primers were used to build TCR beta libraries. TCRdb independently ran MiXCR on the multiplex PCR reads; one entry per CDR3 protein. The repertoire holds 200,000 to 300,000 distinct CDR3 sequences, roughly 21% seen once, with about 14% in the top ten. The TCR sequence derives from a female donor with Graves disease. The J gene is TRBJ2-7, the V gene TRBV12-3 or TRBV12-4, with D unresolved. Sequenced here: peripheral blood mononuclear cells (PBMCs), sampled at new diagnosis, from a patient treated with antithyroid drugs. CDR3 bases: TGTGCCAGCAGTTTTAACTATGGCGAGCAGTACTTC. Protein product: CASSFNYGEQYF.